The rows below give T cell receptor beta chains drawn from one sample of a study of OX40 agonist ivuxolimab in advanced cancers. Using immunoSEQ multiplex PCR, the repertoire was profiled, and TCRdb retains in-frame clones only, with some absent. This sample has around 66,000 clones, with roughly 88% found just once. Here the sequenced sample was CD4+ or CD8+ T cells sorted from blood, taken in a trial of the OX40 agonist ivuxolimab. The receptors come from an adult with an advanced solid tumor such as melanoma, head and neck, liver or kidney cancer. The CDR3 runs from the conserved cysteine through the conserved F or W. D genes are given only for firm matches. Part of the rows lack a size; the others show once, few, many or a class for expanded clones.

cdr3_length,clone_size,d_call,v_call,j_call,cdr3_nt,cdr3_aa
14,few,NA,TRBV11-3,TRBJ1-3,TGTGCCAGCAGCCAGACAGGCGGTGGAAACACCATATATTTT,CASSQTGGGNTIYF
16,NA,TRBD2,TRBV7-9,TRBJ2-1,TGTGCCAGCAGCTTAGGGGGAGGGGATTCCTACAATGAGCAGTTCTTC,CASSLGGGDSYNEQFF
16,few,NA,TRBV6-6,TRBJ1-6,TGTGCCAGCAGTTACGGAGCAGGAAGCTATAATTCACCCCTCCACTTT,CASSYGAGSYNSPLHF
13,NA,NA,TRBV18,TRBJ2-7,TGTGCCAGCTCACCAAGGGACACCTACGAGCAGTACTTC,CASSPRDTYEQYF
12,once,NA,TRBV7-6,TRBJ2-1,TGTGCCAGCAGCTTAGTCGACAATGAGCAGTTCTTC,CASSLVDNEQFF
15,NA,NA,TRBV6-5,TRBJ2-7,TGTGCCAGCAGCCCTACTGAGGCCAGGCTCTACGAGCAGTACTTC,CASSPTEARLYEQYF
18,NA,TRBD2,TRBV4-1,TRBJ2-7,TGCGCCAGCAGCCAACGGGTTAGGGGGACTAGCGACTCCTACGAGCAGTACTTC,CASSQRVRGTSDSYEQYF
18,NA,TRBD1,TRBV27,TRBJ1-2,TGTGCCAGCAGTTTATTAGGTCCCTCGGGACAGGGAAACTATGGCTACACCTTC,CASSLLGPSGQGNYGYTF
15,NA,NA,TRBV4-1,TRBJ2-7,TGCGCCAGCAGCCAATCCCCGGGACGGCCCTACGAGCAGTACTTC,CASSQSPGRPYEQYF
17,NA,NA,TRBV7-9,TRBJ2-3,TGTGCCAGCAGCTTAAGAGGGGGTGGGTCTAGCACAGATACTCAGTATTTT,CASSLRGGGSSTDTQYF
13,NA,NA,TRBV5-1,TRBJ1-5,TGCGCCAGCAGACCGGATAGCAATCAGCCCCAGCATTTT,CASRPDSNQPQHF
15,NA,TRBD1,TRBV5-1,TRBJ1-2,TGCGCCAGCAGCTTGGAGGGCGGGACAGGGGATGGCTACACCTTC,CASSLEGGTGDGYTF
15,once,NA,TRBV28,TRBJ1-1,TGTGCCAGCAGTTCTCCCCCCAGGTCGCGAACTGAAGCTTTCTTT,CASSSPPRSRTEAFF
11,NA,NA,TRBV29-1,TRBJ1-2,TGCAGCGCCAGGCAAGGGCCCGGCTACACCTTC,CSARQGPGYTF
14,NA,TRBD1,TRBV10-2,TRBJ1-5,TGCGCCAGCAGTGAGACAGGGGGCAATCAGCCCCAGCATTTT,CASSETGGNQPQHF
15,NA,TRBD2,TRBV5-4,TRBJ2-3,TGTGCCAGCAGCTTGAGGCGGGAGCCCACAGATACGCAGTATTTT,CASSLRREPTDTQYF
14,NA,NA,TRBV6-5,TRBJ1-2,TGTGCCAGCAGGGCGGACGGTACCACCTATGGCTACACCTTC,CASRADGTTYGYTF
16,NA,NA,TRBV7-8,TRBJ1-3,TGTGCCAGCAGCTTAGTTTCAGGTTACTCTGGAAACACCATATATTTT,CASSLVSGYSGNTIYF
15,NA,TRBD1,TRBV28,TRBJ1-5,TGTGCCAGCAGTCTATCGGACAGGGCAGGTCAGCCCCAGCATTTT,CASSLSDRAGQPQHF
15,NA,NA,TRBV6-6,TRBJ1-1,TGTGCCAGCAGTTACTCGGGGCCGCTGAACACTGAAGCTTTCTTT,CASSYSGPLNTEAFF
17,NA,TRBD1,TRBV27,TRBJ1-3,TGTGCCAGCAGTTTAGCCCTCGAGGGGGCTCGGGGAAACACCATATATTTT,CASSLALEGARGNTIYF
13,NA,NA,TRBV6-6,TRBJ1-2,TGTGCCAGCAGTGCCAACAGGGTTGGTGGCTACACCTTC,CASSANRVGGYTF
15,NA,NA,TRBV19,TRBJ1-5,TGTGCCAGTAGTATCCCGGGAGCCAGCAATCAGCCCCAGCATTTT,CASSIPGASNQPQHF
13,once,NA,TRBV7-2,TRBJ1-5,TGTGCCAGCAGCCCCTCCATAGCTCAGCCCCAGCATTTT,CASSPSIAQPQHF
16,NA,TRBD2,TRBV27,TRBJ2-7,TGTGCCAGCAGTTTATCTATCGCGGGAGCCCCCTACGAGCAGTACTTC,CASSLSIAGAPYEQYF
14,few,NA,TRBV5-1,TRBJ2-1,TGCGCCAGCACCCTAACTGGGACTTTCAATGAGCAGTTCTTC,CASTLTGTFNEQFF
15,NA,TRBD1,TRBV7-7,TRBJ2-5,TGTGCTAGCAGCCAGGGACAGGGGTCCCAAGAGACCCAGTACTTC,CASSQGQGSQETQYF
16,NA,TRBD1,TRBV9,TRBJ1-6,TGTGCCAGCAGCGTCGACAGGGGGCTCGGAGGTTCACCCCTCCACTTT,CASSVDRGLGGSPLHF
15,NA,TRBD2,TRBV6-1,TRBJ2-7,TGTGCCAGCACCCAAATAGCGGGAGTCCCCTACGAGCAGTACTTC,CASTQIAGVPYEQYF
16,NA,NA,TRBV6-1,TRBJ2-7,TGTGCCAGCAGTGAAGCGTCTGGGGGGGCCGGGCTCGAGCAGTACTTC,CASSEASGGAGLEQYF
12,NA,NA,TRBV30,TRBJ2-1,TGTGCCTGGACTTCCGGAGGGCCTGAGCAGTTCTTC,CAWTSGGPEQFF
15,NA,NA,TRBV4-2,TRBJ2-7,TGTGCCAGCAGCCAAGATTGGGGCGGAAACTACGAGCAGTACTTC,CASSQDWGGNYEQYF
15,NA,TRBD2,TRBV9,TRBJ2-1,TGTGCCAGCAGCGTAGGCGGGGAGGGCCGCAATGAGCAGTTCTTC,CASSVGGEGRNEQFF
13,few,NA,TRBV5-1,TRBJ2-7,TGCGCCAGCAGCTCCTCTCCGTACTACGAGCAGTACTTC,CASSSSPYYEQYF
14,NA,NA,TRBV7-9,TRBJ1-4,TGTGCCAGCAGCTTAGGGCAGGGTGGTGAAAAACTGTTTTTT,CASSLGQGGEKLFF
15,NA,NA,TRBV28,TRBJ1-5,TGTGCCAGCAGGAAGGGATCACTGGGTTTACAGCCCCAGCATTTT,CASRKGSLGLQPQHF
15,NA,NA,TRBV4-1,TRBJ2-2,TGCGCCAGCAGCCAAGAACTAGCGAACACCGGGGAGCTGTTTTTT,CASSQELANTGELFF
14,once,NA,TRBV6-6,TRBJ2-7,TGTGCCAGCAGGCCAGGGGGAGGCTCCTACGAGCAGTACTTC,CASRPGGGSYEQYF
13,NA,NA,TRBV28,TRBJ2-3,TGTGCCAGCAGTTTAAGAGGCACAGATACGCAGTATTTT,CASSLRGTDTQYF
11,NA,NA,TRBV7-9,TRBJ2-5,TGTGCCAGCAGCCTCCAAGAGACCCAGTACTTC,CASSLQETQYF
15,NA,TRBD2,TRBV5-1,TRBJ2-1,TGCGCCAGCAGCCTCCGGGACTACTCCTACAATGAGCAGTTCTTC,CASSLRDYSYNEQFF
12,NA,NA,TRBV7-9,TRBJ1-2,TGTGCCAGCAGCTTAGAGGGATGGGGCTACACCTTC,CASSLEGWGYTF
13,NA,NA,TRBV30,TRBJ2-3,TGTGCCTGGGGGGGGTATGAGGCAGATACGCAGTATTTT,CAWGGYEADTQYF
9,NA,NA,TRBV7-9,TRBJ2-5,TGTGCCACCAAGGAGACCCAGTACTTC,CATKETQYF